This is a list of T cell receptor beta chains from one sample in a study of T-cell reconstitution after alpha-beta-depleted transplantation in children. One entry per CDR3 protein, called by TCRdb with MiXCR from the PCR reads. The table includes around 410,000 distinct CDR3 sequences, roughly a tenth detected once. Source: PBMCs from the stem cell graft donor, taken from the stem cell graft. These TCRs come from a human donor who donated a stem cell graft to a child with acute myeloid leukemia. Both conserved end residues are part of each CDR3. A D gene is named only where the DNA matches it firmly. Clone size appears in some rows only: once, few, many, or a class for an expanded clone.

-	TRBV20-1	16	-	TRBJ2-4	TGCAGTGCTAGAGATGAACGGTGGATAGCCAAAAACAGTCAGTACTTC	CSARDERWIAKNSQYF
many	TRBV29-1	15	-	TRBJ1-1	TGCAGCGTTGAAGCGGGACGGCAAAAGACCACTGAAGCTTTCTTT	CSVEAGRQKTTEAFF
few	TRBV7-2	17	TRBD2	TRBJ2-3	TGTGCCAGCAGCTTATCTATTAGCGGGAGGCGCACAGATACGCAGTATTTT	CASSLSISGRRTDTQYF
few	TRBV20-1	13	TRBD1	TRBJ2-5	TGCAGTGCTCCCCCCATACAGGGGGAGACCCAGTACTTC	CSAPPIQGETQYF
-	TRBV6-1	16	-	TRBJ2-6	TGTGCCAGTAAACCGGGATTCTCCTCTGGGGCCAACGTCCTGACTTTC	CASKPGFSSGANVLTF
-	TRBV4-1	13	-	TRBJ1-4	TGCGCCAGCAGCCAAACACAGGGAGAAAAACTGTTTTTT	CASSQTQGEKLFF
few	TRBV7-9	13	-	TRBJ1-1	TGTGCCAGCAGCTTAGTAATGTTGACTGAAGCTTTCTTT	CASSLVMLTEAFF
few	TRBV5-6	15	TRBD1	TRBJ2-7	TGTGCCAGCAGCTTATGGGACAGGGATTCCTACGAGCAGTACTTC	CASSLWDRDSYEQYF
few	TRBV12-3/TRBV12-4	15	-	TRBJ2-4	TGTGCCAGCAGTCCAGGGATTTTTGCCAAAAACATTCAGTACTTC	CASSPGIFAKNIQYF
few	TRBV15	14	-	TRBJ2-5	TGTGCCACCAGCAGTAGGGGGTTCCAAGAGACCCAGTACTTC	CATSSRGFQETQYF
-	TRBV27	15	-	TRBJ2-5	TGTGCCAGCAGTTTATCGTTCGCCGCGGAAGAGACCCAGTACTTC	CASSLSFAAEETQYF
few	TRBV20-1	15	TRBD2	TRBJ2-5	TGCAGTGCTCCGTCACTAGCGGGAAACCAAGAGACCCAGTACTTC	CSAPSLAGNQETQYF
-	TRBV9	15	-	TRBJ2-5	TGTGCCAGCAGCGAATTGTCGCGTTACCAAGAGACCCAGTACTTC	CASSELSRYQETQYF
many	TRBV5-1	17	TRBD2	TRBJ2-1	TGCGCCAGCAGCTTGGCGGCTAGCGGGGGGGCCTGGGATGAGCAGTTCTTC	CASSLAASGGAWDEQFF
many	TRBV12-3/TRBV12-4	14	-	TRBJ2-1	TGTGCCAGCAGTTTAGAGAGCTCCTACAATGAGCAGTTCTTC	CASSLESSYNEQFF
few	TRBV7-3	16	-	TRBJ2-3	TGTGCCAGCAGCTTAACCGCCTTAAGGCGCACAGATACGCAGTATTTT	CASSLTALRRTDTQYF
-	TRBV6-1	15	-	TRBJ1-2	TGTGCCAGCAGTGAACGTGGGGGCGGCGGCTATGGCTACACCTTC	CASSERGGGGYGYTF
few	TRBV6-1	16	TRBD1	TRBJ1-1	TGTGCCAGCAGTGAAGCGTCCGGGACAGTGAACACTGAAGCTTTCTTT	CASSEASGTVNTEAFF
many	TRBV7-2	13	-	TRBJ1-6	TGTGCCAGCAGCTTCGGGTATAATTCACCCCTCCACTTT	CASSFGYNSPLHF
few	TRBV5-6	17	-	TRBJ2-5	TGTGCCAGCAGCTGGGGGCGCGGGACACCCGGATACGAGACCCAGTACTTC	CASSWGRGTPGYETQYF
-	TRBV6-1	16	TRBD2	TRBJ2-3	TGTGCCAGCAGTGAAGAAAGCGGGGGGGCGACAGATACGCAGTATTTT	CASSEESGGATDTQYF
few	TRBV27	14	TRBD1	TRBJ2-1	TGTGCCAGCAGTTTATTACAGGGGCCGGATGAGCAGTTCTTC	CASSLLQGPDEQFF
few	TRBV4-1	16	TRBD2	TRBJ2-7	TGCGCCAGCAGCCAAGAGAGAGGGAGGGCATCCTACGAGCAGTACTTC	CASSQERGRASYEQYF
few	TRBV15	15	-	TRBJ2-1	TGTGCCACCAGCAGTCTGGGGCAGGGCCCCAATGAGCAGTTCTTC	CATSSLGQGPNEQFF
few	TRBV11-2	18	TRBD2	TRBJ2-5	TGTGCCAGCAGCTTTCCTAAAGGACTAGCGGAAAGCCAAGAGACCCAGTACTTC	CASSFPKGLAESQETQYF
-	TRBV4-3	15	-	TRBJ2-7	TGCGCCAGCAGCCAAGATACGGACAGATCCGTGGAGCAGTACTTC	CASSQDTDRSVEQYF
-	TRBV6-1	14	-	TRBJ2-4	TGTGCCAGCAGCCCCCAGGGGGGGAGAGACATTCAGTACTTC	CASSPQGGRDIQYF
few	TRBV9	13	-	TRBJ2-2	TGTGCCAGCAGCTACCAGGGAACCGGGGAGCTGTTTTTT	CASSYQGTGELFF
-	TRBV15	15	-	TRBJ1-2	TGTGCCACCAGCCTGGACAGAGATTATAACTATGGCTACACCTTC	CATSLDRDYNYGYTF
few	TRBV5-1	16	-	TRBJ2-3	TGCGCCAGCAGCTCCACTCCGGGACTCGGTGCAGATACGCAGTATTTT	CASSSTPGLGADTQYF
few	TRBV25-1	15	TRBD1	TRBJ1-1	TGTGCCAGCAGTGACAGGGGGCAATCCACTGGGCGAGCTTTCTTT	CASSDRGQSTGRAFF
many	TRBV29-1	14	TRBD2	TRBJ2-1	TGCAGCGCCCTTAGCGGGAGGCCGGGCAATGAGCAGTTCTTC	CSALSGRPGNEQFF
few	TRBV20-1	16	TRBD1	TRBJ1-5	TGCAGTGCTAGAGATGGGACAGGCTCGGGCAATCAGCCCCAGCATTTT	CSARDGTGSGNQPQHF
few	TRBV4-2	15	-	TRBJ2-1	TGTGCCAGCAGCCAAGGGGAGGAGCCGTACAATGAGCAGTTCTTC	CASSQGEEPYNEQFF
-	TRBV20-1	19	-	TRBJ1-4	TGCAGTGCTAGAGTACCTTCTTGGGCCCTGCCGTCTACTAATGAAAAACTGTTTTTT	CSARVPSWALPSTNEKLFF
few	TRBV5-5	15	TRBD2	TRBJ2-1	TGTGCCAGCAGTTATCTAGCGGGAGCTTACAATGAGCAGTTCTTC	CASSYLAGAYNEQFF
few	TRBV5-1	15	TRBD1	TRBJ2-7	TGCGCCAGCAGCCCTCCGGGACAGGGGCGTTACGAGCAGTACTTC	CASSPPGQGRYEQYF
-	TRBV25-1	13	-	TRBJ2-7	TGTGCCAGCATCAGGGGCGGGACCTACGAGCAGTACTTC	CASIRGGTYEQYF
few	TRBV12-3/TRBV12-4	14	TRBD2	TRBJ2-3	TGTGCCCAACCTAGCGGGGGGAGTCGGGATACGCAGTATTTT	CAQPSGGSRDTQYF
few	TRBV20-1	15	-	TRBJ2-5	TGCAGTGCTAGGGTCTACGGCCGACCCCAAGAGACCCAGTACTTC	CSARVYGRPQETQYF
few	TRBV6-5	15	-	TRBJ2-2	TGTGCCAGCAGTTACCAAACCTGGGGAACCGGGGAGCTGTTTTTT	CASSYQTWGTGELFF
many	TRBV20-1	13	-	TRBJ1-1	TGCAGTCACCTAGGACTGACGTCGACTGAAGCTTTCTTT	CSHLGLTSTEAFF
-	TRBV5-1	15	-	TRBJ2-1	TGCGCCAGCAGCTTGGAATCTCCTTCCTACAATGAGCAGTTCTTC	CASSLESPSYNEQFF
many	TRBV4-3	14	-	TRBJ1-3	TGCGCCAGCAGCCAGTCGACAGATGGAAACACCATATATTTT	CASSQSTDGNTIYF
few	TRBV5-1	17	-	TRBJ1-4	TGCGCCAGCAGCGTCGCCGGGCCCCTTACAACTAATGAAAAACTGTTTTTT	CASSVAGPLTTNEKLFF
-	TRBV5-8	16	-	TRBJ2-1	TGTGCCAGCAGCTGGGGGGCGGTGAGCTCCTACAATGAGCAGTTCTTC	CASSWGAVSSYNEQFF
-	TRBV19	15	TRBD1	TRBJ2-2	TGTGCCAGTAGTTCCGGGACAGGGTTGTCCGGGGAGCTGTTTTTT	CASSSGTGLSGELFF